There are a few counts of the clone carrying this T cell receptor (beta chain). These data are taken from a study of shared clonotypes between healthy human individuals. CDR3 length: 18 residues. CDR1 MDHEN and CDR2 SYDVKM come from the germline V gene. V was clipped by 3 bases and J by 3 bases, with 21 bases between them. Profiled with immunoSEQ multiplex PCR; TCRdb holds only in-frame clones, not every one. The sample lists roughly 760,000 clones, over 65% occurring once. The V call is TRBV28, the J call TRBJ2-4, with D tentatively TRBD1 (6 bases). Sample: memory CD4+ T cells sorted from blood. The subset: CD45RA-negative fraction. The source of this sequence is a woman in her twenties or thirties in good health. The CDR3 reads CASSFFALGRTVKNIQYF. The CDR3 region has the DNA TGTGCCAGCAGTTTCTTTGCGTTGGGTCGGACAGTCAAAAACATTCAGTACTTC.